What follows are 15 T cell receptor beta chains derived from one specimen sequenced in a study of blood T cells in healthy people across ages. The second PCR ran roughly 6 to 11 cycles with a sample-barcoded 5' primer and J-beta primers. In TCRdb, the 5' RACE reads were re-called with MiXCR into one record per CDR3 protein. The table records about 680,000 distinct CDR3 sequences, around 48% of them present only once. Sample: blood. The source of these receptors is a woman aged 55-69 years in good health.

CDR3 amino acids: CATLAGAYNEQFF. Here the CDR3 DNA reads TGTGCCACCCTGGCGGGAGCCTACAATGAGCAGTTCTTC. This chain joins TRBV12-3 or TRBV12-4 and TRBJ2-1, with TRBD2 matching 7 bases. V gave up 10 bases and J gave up 2 bases; unmatched junction bases: 5. CDR3 length equals 13 residues.

This clonotype was observed a handful of times. The gene calls are TRBV12-3 or TRBV12-4 and TRBJ2-5, with 9 positions matching TRBD1. Germline trimming cut 3 bases from V and 4 bases from J; bases unmatched to any gene: 3. The CDR3 extends over 14 amino acids. CDR3 DNA sequence: TGTGCCAGCAGTTTTGGGACAGGGCGAGAGACCCAGTACTTC. Residues: CASSFGTGRETQYF.

The chain employs TRBV20-1 and TRBJ1-1; TRBD1 is a possible D gene (5 bases). This CDR3 contains 15 residues. Between the trimmed V and J ends, which lost 2 bases and 0 bases, there was a span of 13 bases. CDR1 and CDR2 from the germline V gene are DFQATT and SNEGSKA (reference sequence). The CDR3 here is CSARSNRRLNTEAFF. CDR3 DNA: TGCAGTGCTAGATCAAACAGGCGACTGAACACTGAAGCTTTCTTT.

The genes are TRBV19 and TRBJ2-1; 8 positions agree with TRBD2. CDR3 size: 16 residues. V shed 4 bases, J shed 8 bases, and the junction held 13 bases outside the gene matches. Germline V gene data show CDR1 as LNHDA and CDR2 as SQIVND (reference sequence). This CDR3 reads CASSTNPAGVFHEQFF. The CDR3 region has the DNA TGTGCCAGTAGTACCAACCCAGCGGGAGTTTTCCATGAGCAGTTCTTC. The whole variable domain, remainder taken from reference TRBV19 and TRBJ2-1, is DGGITQSPKYLFRKEGQNVTLSCEQNLNHDAMYWYRQDPGQGLRLIYYSQIVNDFQKGDIAEGYSVSREKKESFPLTVTSAQKNPTAFYLCASSTNPAGVFHEQFFGPGTRLTVL.

The rearrangement joins TRBV7-2 to TRBJ2-1; 9 positions agree with TRBD1. V dropped 5 bases and J dropped 6; count of bases not matched to a gene: 8. CDR1 and CDR2 from the germline V gene are SGHTA and FQGNSA. The length of the CDR3 is 15 residues. The CDR3 sequence is CASSEDRGGGNEQFF. CDR3 sequence (DNA): TGTGCCAGCAGCGAGGACAGGGGAGGCGGCAATGAGCAGTTCTTC.

V gene TRBV11-2 combines with J gene TRBJ2-3; D gene unclear. Between the trimmed V and J ends, which lost 5 bases and 0 bases, there was a span of 15 bases. Germline V CDR1 and CDR2: SGHAT, FQNNGV. The CDR3 is made up of 16 amino acids. This CDR3 is CASSMTLSKSTDTQYF. CDR3 DNA sequence: TGTGCCAGCAGCATGACCCTCTCGAAGAGCACAGATACGCAGTATTTT.

This chain connects TRBV3-1 to TRBJ2-1, with D maybe TRBD2 (6 bases). The CDR3 spans 15 residues. The germline CDR1 and CDR2 sequences are LGHDT and YNNKEL (reference sequence). With 4 bases removed from V and 0 bases from J, the gap between germline ends came to 10 bases. CDR3 protein: CASSRGLISYNEQFF. DNA for the CDR3: TGTGCCAGCAGCCGAGGACTAATCTCCTACAATGAGCAGTTCTTC.

The V call is TRBV2, the J call TRBJ2-4; 8 bases fit TRBD1. The end of the DNA fits TRBJ2-7 better, so the J call may be wrong. The CDR3 is 12 amino acids. CDR1 and CDR2 (germline): SNHLY, FYNNEI. The CDR3 nucleotides are TGTGCCAGCAATCCAGGGGGCTCCGAGCAGTACTTC. Amino acids: CASNPGGSEQYF.

This clonotype was seen a handful of times. The V gene is TRBV20-1, the J gene TRBJ2-5; D gene unclear. TRBJ2-7 explains the end of the DNA better; the J call may be wrong. This CDR3 spans 12 amino acids. Germline V CDR1 and CDR2: DFQATT, SNEGSKA (reference sequence). The CDR3 loop is CSAIVQVSEQYF. Here the CDR3 DNA reads TGCAGTGCTATCGTTCAGGTTAGCGAGCAGTACTTC.

The V call is TRBV5-1, the J call TRBJ2-4; 7 bases agree with TRBD1. TRBJ2-7 matches the DNA end more closely, so the J call is doubtful. The CDR3 has 14 residues. The germline CDR1 and CDR2 sequences are SGHRS and YFSETQ. As DNA, the CDR3 is TGCGCCAGCAGCTTGCCGGGACAGATATACGAGCAGTACTTC. Its translation: CASSLPGQIYEQYF.

This clonotype was seen more than once but under ten times. As DNA, the CDR3 is TGTGCCAGCAGAAACTCGGGACAGAGAGTAATTAGCTCTGGGGCCAACGTCCTGACTTTC. Its translation is CASRNSGQRVISSGANVLTF. The gene calls are TRBV28 and TRBJ2-6; TRBD1 agrees at 7 bases. V lost 6 bases, J lost 0 bases, and 17 bases stayed unmatched. The CDR3 has 20 amino acids. Per germline, CDR1 MDHEN and CDR2 SYDVKM. The variable domain in full, with the rest retrieved from reference TRBV28 and TRBJ2-6, is DVKVTQSSRYLVKRTGEKVFLECVQDMDHENMFWYRQDPGLGLRLIYFSYDVKMKEKGDIPEGYSVSREKKERFSLILESASTNQTSMYLCASRNSGQRVISSGANVLTFGAGSRLTVL.

The chain combines TRBV5-4 with TRBJ2-7; D perhaps matches TRBD1 (5 bases). Germline V CDR1 and CDR2: SGHNT, YYREEE (reference sequence). There are 15 residues in the CDR3. Between the trimmed V and J ends, which lost 4 bases and 0 bases, there was a span of 14 bases. The CDR3 DNA sequence: TGTGCCAGCAGCCCCCCCCAGGGCACCTCCTACGAGCAGTACTTC. It translates to CASSPPQGTSYEQYF.

The V gene is TRBV7-2, the J gene TRBJ2-5; 7 positions agree with TRBD1. CDR1 SGHTA and CDR2 FQGNSA come from the germline V gene. The J segment lost 11 bases and the V segment lost 3 bases, leaving 15 bases of the junction unmatched. There are 15 residues in the CDR3. The CDR3 DNA reads TGTGCCAGCAGCTTGGCAGGGGGTGTGGGTGACCAGCAGTACTTC. Translating it yields CASSLAGGVGDQQYF.

CDR3 loop: CATSDSGTGFGQYF. The CDR3 DNA reads as TGTGCCACCAGTGATTCTGGGACAGGGTTCGGGCAGTACTTC. The V gene is TRBV24-1, the J gene TRBJ2-5, with TRBD1 identical over 9 bases. The CDR3 is 14 amino acids. The germline V gene has CDR1 KGHDR and CDR2 SFDVKD. Trimming at V came to 2 bases and at J to 11 bases, leaving 8 bases not matched to a gene.

This clonotype was found a few times. The chain recombines TRBV29-1 with TRBJ1-1; the D gene is possibly TRBD1 (5 bases). Deletions cut 4 bases from V and 1 base from J, with 7 bases between. This CDR3 has 12 amino acids. The germline V gene encodes CDR1 SQVTM and CDR2 ANQGSEA. CDR3 sequence reads: CSVAQGNTEAFF. CDR3 nucleotides: TGCAGCGTTGCCCAGGGGAACACTGAAGCTTTCTTT.